Each of the 10 T cell receptor beta chains below was sequenced from the same sample in a study of T-cell memory formation after mild COVID-19. Each CDR3 protein gets one entry after TCRdb re-called the 5' RACE reads with MiXCR. The sample shows 250,000 to 350,000 distinct CDR3 sequences, approximately 20% of them seen only once. Sequencing was done on a sample of PBMCs or a T cell subset sorted from them (not recorded which). Every receptor here comes from a man between 18 and 35 years old who had mild COVID-19 (a few samples of this study predate the infection). Cell type and time point are not known.

Only one count was recorded for this clonotype. J is TRBJ2-7 and V is TRBV7-6, with 13 bases aligning to TRBD2. This CDR3 has 16 residues. The J segment lost 4 bases and the V segment lost 1 base, leaving 4 bases of the junction unmatched. The germline V gene has CDR1 SGHVS and CDR2 FNYEAQ. CDR3 residues: CASSLGTSGGQYEQYF. The CDR3 nucleotides read TGTGCCAGCAGCTTAGGGACTAGCGGGGGCCAGTACGAGCAGTACTTC.

A few counts support this clonotype. The V call is TRBV7-8, the J call TRBJ2-7; the match to TRBD2 covers 7 bases. The CDR3 totals 15 residues. Germline-derived CDR1 and CDR2 are SGHVS and FQNEAQ. V dropped 3 bases and J dropped 2; count of bases not matched to a gene: 7. Here the CDR3 reads CASSLVLAVTYEQYF. The CDR3 region has the DNA TGTGCCAGCAGCTTGGTTCTAGCGGTTACCTACGAGCAGTACTTC.

This clonotype was observed a handful of times. The genes are TRBV9 and TRBJ2-1; 11 positions agree with TRBD2. The CDR3 spans 18 residues. Losses at the gene ends were 0 bases for V and 10 bases for J; bases not matched to a gene: 15. The germline CDR1 and CDR2 sequences are SGDLS and YYNGEE. The CDR3 coding sequence is TGTGCCAGCAGCGTAGATGCTAGCGGGGGGCCACCTGGAGGCGAGCAGTTCTTC. Residues: CASSVDASGGPPGGEQFF. The full variable domain, with the rest looked up from reference TRBV9 and TRBJ2-1, is DSGVTQTPKHLITATGQRVTLRCSPRSGDLSVYWYQQSLDQGLQFLIQYYNGEERAKGNILERFSAQQFPDLHSELNLSSLELGDSALYFCASSVDASGGPPGGEQFFGPGTRLTVL.

The table lists this clonotype with a few counts. The V gene is TRBV18, the J gene TRBJ1-5, with a possible D match to TRBD1 (6 bases). The germline gives CDR1 KGHSH, CDR2 LQKENI. The CDR3 is 16 amino acids. The ends were cut back, 6 bases at V and 9 bases at J, with 24 bases in the middle. Here the CDR3 DNA reads TGTGCCAGCTCCAACCTGGACGGGGGGGGCTCCTCGCCCCAGCATTTT. This gives the protein CASSNLDGGGSSPQHF.

This clonotype was detected a few times. The genes are TRBV9 and TRBJ2-3; 8 bases match TRBD1. There are 16 residues in the CDR3. The V segment lost 4 bases and the J segment 3 bases; nucleotides outside the gene matches: 10. Per the germline V gene, CDR1 is SGDLS and CDR2 is YYNGEE. The CDR3 DNA sequence: TGTGCCAGCAGCTCAGGAGGACAGGGAATGACAGATACGCAGTATTTT. This encodes CASSSGGQGMTDTQYF.

The V and J genes are TRBV12-3 or TRBV12-4 and TRBJ1-2; D is uncertain. The CDR3 length is 13 residues. Trimming stripped 6 bases from V and 8 bases from J, with 16 bases between. The CDR3: CASSIGSVFGYTF. As DNA, the CDR3 is TGTGCCAGCAGCATTGGATCGGTGTTCGGCTACACCTTC.

This clonotype was picked up a small number of times. This chain joins TRBV5-1 and TRBJ2-1, with 8 bases fitting TRBD2. The CDR3 runs to 17 residues. Trimming at V came to 0 bases and at J to 1 base, leaving 6 bases not matched to a gene. Germline CDR1 is SGHRS and CDR2 is YFSETQ. The CDR3: CASSLGAGLESYNEQFF. CDR3 DNA sequence: TGCGCCAGCAGCTTGGGTGCGGGACTAGAGTCCTACAATGAGCAGTTCTTC.

The chain uses TRBV9 and TRBJ2-1, with TRBD1 matching over 10 bases. Trimming removed 2 bases from V and 3 bases from J; junction bases left unmatched: 5. Germline V gene lookup returns CDR1 SGDLS and CDR2 YYNGEE. CDR3 size: 16 residues. Here the CDR3 DNA reads TGTGCCAGCAGCGTTAGTGGGACAGGGGACTACAATGAGCAGTTCTTC. This sequence encodes CASSVSGTGDYNEQFF.

This chain joins TRBV7-2 and TRBJ1-5; D ambiguous. Trimming cost V 0 bases and J 0 bases, with 9 bases left between them. Germline V gives CDR1 SGHTA, CDR2 FQGNSA. The CDR3 contains 16 residues. This CDR3 is CASSLAHDHSNQPQHF. CDR3 sequence (DNA): TGTGCCAGCAGCTTAGCACATGACCATAGCAATCAGCCCCAGCATTTT.

The chain joins TRBV5-6 to TRBJ2-4; 7 bases are shared with TRBD1. Germline V lookup: CDR1 SGHDT, CDR2 YYEEEE. There are 13 residues in the CDR3. The junction had 6 bases not matched to a gene; V was cut back by 4 bases and J by 8 bases. The CDR3 DNA sequence: TGTGCCAGCAGCCTGGGGACAGTTGACATTCAGTACTTC. It codes for CASSLGTVDIQYF.